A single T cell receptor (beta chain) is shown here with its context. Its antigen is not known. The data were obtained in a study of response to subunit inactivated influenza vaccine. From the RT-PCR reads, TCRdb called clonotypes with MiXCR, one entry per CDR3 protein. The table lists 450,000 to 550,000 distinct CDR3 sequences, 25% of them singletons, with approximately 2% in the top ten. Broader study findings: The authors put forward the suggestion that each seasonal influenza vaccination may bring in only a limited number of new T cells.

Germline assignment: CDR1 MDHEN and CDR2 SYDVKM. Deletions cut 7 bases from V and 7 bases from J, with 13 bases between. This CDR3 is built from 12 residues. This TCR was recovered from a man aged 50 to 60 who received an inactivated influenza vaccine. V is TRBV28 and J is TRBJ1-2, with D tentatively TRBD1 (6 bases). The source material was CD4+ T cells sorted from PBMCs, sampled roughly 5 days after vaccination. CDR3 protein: CASTAGGIGYTF. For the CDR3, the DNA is TGTGCCAGCACCGCTGGGGGCATTGGCTACACCTTC.